This paragraph covers one T cell receptor beta chain sequence. The junction differs from germline at one of its ends, possibly a read error. Sequencing was performed with immunoSEQ multiplex PCR; in TCRdb, only in-frame clones are kept and a portion is missing. The table has a few hundred thousand clones, just under 85% seen once. In germline, CDR1 is MRHNA, CDR2 SNTAGT. This CDR3 has 15 amino acids. The source of the sample is a study of blood T cell repertoires in COVID-19. Study overall: T cells, B-cell-depleted T cells, or PBMCs supplied cDNA or gDNA.

The source material was peripheral blood. The chain couples TRBV6-4 to TRBJ2-1; D is perhaps TRBD1 (5 bases). The sequence derives from an elderly man with acute or convalescent COVID-19. The CDR3 DNA reads as TGTGCCAGCGCACCATGGGGCGGATCCTCCAATGAGCAGTTCTTC. Translation gives CASAPWGGSSNEQFF.